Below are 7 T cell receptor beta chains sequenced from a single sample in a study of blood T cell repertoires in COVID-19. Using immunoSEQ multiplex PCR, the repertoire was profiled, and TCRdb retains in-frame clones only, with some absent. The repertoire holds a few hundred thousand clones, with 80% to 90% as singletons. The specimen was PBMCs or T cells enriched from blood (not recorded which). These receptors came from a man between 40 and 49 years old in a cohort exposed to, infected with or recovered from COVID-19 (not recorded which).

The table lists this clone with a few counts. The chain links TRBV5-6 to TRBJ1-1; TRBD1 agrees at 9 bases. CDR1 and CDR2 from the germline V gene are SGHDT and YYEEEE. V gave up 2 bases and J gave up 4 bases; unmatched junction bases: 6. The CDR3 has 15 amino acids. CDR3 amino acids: CASSFDRGWVTEAFF. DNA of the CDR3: TGTGCCAGCAGCTTCGACAGGGGGTGGGTCACTGAAGCTTTCTTT.

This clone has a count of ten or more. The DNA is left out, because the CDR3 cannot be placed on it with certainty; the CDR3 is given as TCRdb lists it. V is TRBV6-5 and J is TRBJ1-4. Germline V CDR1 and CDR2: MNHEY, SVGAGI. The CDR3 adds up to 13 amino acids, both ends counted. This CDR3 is CASSSSGREKLFF.

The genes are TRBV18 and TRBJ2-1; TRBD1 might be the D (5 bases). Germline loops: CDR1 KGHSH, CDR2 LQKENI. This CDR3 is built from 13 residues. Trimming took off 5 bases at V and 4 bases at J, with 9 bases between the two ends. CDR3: CASSLQEYNEQFF. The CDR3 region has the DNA TGTGCCAGCTCATTACAGGAATACAATGAGCAGTTCTTC.

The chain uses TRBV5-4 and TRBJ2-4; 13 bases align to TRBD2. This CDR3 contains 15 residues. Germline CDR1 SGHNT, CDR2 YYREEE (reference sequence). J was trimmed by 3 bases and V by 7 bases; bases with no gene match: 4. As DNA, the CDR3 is TGTGCCAGCGGACTAGCGGGAGTAGTCAAAAACATTCAGTACTTC. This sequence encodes CASGLAGVVKNIQYF.

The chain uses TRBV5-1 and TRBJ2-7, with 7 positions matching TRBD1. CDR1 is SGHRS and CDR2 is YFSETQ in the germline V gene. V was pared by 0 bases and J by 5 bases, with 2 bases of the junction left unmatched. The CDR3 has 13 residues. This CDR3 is CASSLGGGHEQYF. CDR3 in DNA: TGCGCCAGCAGCTTGGGAGGGGGCCACGAGCAGTACTTC.

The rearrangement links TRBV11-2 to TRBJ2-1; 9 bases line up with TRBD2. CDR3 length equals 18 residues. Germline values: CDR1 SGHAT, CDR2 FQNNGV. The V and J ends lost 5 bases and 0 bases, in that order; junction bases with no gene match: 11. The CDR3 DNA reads TGTGCCAGCAGCCAACCGACTAGCGGCAAGAGCTCCTACAATGAGCAGTTCTTC. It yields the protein CASSQPTSGKSSYNEQFF.

The CDR3 reads CASRGTGKGYEQYF. The CDR3 DNA is TGTGCCAGCAGGGGGACAGGAAAGGGCTACGAGCAGTACTTC. The gene calls are TRBV27 and TRBJ2-7; 8 positions match TRBD1. V shed 6 bases and J 3 bases; nucleotides not matched to a gene: 7. The germline gives CDR1 MNHEY, CDR2 SMNVEV (reference sequence). This CDR3 contains 14 residues.